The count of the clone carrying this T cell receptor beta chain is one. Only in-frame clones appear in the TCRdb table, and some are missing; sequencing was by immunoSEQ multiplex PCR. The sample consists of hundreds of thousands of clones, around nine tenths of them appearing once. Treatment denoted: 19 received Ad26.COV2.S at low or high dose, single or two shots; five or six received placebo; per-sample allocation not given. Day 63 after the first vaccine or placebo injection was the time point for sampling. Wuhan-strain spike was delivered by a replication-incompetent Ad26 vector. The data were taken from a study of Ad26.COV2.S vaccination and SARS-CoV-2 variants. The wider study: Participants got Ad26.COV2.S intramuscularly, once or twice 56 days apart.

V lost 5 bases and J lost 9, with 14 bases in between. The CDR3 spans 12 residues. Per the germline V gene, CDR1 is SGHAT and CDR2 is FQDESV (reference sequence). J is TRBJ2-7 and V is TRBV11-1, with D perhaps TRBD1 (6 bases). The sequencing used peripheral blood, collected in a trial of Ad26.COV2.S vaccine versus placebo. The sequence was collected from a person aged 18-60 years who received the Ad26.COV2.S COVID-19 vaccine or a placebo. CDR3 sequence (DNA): TGTGCCAGCAGCAAGACAGGCGTAGCGCAGTACTTC. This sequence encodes CASSKTGVAQYF.